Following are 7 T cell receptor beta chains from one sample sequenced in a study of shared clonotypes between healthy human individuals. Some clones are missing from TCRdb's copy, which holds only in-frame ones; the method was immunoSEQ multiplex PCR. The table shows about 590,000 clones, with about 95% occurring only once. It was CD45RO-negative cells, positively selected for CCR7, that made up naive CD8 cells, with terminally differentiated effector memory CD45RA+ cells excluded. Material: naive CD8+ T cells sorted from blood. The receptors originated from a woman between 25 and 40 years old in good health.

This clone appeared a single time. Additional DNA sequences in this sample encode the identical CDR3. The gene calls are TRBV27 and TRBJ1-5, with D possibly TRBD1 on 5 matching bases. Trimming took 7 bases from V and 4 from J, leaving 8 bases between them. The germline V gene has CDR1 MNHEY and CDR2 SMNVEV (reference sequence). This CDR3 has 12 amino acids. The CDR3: CASKTGNQPQHF. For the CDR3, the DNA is TGTGCCAGCAAAACAGGAAATCAGCCCCAGCATTTT.

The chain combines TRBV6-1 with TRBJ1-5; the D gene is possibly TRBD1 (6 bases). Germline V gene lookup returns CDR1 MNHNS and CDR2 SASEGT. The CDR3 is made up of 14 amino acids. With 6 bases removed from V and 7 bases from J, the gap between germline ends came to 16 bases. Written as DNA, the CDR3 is TGTGCCAGCAGCCCGGGACATCTGGTCCAGCCCCAGCATTTT. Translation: CASSPGHLVQPQHF.

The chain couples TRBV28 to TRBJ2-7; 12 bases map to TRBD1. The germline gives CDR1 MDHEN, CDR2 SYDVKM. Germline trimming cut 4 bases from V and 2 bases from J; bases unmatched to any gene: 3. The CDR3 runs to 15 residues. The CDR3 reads CASSSWDRGPYEQYF. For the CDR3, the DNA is TGTGCCAGCAGTTCCTGGGACAGGGGGCCCTACGAGCAGTACTTC.

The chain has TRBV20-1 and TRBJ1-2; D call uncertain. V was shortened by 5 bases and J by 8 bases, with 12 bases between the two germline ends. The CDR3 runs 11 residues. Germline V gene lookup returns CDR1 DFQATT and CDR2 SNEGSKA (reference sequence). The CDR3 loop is CSAPRPRGYTF. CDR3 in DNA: TGCAGTGCTCCAAGACCACGGGGCTACACCTTC.

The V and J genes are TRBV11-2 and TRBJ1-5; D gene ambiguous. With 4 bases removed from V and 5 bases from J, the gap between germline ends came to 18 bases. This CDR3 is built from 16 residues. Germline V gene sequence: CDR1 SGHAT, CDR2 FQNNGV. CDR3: CASSSPSRTRDQPQHF. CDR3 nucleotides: TGTGCCAGCAGCTCTCCGTCGAGGACTCGGGATCAGCCCCAGCATTTT.

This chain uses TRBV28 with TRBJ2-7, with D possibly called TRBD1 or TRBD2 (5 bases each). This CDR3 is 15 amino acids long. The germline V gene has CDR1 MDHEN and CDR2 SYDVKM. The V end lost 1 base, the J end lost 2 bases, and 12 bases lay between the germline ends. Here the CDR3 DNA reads TGTGCCAGCAGTTTATTATCTGGGACGGCCTACGAGCAGTACTTC. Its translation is CASSLLSGTAYEQYF.

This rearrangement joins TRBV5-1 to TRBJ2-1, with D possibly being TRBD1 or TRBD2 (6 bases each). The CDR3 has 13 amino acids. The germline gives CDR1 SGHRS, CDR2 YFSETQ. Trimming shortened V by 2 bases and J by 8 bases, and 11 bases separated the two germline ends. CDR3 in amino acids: CASSFRGPDEQFF. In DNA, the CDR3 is TGCGCCAGCAGCTTTCGGGGGCCAGATGAGCAGTTCTTC.